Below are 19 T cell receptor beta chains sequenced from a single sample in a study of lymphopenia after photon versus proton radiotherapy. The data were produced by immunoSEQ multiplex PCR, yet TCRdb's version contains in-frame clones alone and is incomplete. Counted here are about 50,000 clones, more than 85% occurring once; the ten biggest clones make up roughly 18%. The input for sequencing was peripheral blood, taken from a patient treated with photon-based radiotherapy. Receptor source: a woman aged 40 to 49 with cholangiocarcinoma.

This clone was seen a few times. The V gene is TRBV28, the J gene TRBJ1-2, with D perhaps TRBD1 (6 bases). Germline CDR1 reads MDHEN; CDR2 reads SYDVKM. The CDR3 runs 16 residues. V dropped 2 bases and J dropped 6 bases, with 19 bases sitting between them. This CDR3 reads CASSLLPRGGGNGYTF. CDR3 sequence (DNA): TGTGCCAGCAGTTTACTTCCGCGAGGGGGAGGCAATGGCTACACCTTC.

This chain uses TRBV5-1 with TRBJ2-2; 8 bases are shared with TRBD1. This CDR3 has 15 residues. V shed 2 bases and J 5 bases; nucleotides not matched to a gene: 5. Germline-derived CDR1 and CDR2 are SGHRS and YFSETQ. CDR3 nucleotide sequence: TGCGCCAGCAGCTTTGACAGGGGTGGTACCGGGGAGCTGTTTTTT. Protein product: CASSFDRGGTGELFF.

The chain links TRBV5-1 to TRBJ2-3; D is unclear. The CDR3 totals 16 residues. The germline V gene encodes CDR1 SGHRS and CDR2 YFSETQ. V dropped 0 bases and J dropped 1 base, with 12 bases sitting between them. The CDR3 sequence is CASSLEARSGTDTQYF. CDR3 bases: TGCGCCAGCAGCTTGGAAGCTCGTTCGGGCACAGATACGCAGTATTTT.

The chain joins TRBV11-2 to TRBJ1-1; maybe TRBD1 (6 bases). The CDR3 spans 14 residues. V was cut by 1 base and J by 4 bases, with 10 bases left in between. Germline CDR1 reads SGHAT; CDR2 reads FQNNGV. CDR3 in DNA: TGTGCCAGCAGCTTAGTAGGGGGGGCCACTGAAGCTTTCTTT. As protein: CASSLVGGATEAFF.

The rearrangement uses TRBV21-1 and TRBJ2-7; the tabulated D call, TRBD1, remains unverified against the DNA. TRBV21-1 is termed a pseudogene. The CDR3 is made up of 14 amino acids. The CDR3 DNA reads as TGTGCCAGAGCAGACGACACGGTAAGCTACGAGCAGTACTTC. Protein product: CARADDTVSYEQYF.

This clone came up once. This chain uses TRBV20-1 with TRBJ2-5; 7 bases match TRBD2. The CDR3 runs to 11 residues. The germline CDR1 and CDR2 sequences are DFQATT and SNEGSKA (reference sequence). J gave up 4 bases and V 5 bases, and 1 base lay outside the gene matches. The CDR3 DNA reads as TGCAGTGCTGGACTAGTAGAGACCCAGTACTTC. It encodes CSAGLVETQYF.

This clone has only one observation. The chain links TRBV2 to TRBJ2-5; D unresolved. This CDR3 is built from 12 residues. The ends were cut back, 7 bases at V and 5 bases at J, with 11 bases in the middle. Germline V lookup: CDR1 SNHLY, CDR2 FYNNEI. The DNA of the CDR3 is TGTGCCAGCACCCCGACGTTGGAGACCCAGTACTTC. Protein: CASTPTLETQYF.

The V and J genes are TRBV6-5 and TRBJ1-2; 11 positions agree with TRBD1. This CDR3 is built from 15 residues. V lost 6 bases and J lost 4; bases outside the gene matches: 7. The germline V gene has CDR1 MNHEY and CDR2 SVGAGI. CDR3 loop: CASRPGTGGVYGYTF. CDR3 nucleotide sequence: TGTGCCAGCAGACCCGGGACAGGGGGGGTCTATGGCTACACCTTC.

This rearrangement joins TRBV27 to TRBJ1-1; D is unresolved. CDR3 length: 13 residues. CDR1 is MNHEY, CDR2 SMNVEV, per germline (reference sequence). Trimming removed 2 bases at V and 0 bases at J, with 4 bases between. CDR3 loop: CASSLGLNTEAFF. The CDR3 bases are TGTGCCAGCAGTTTAGGGTTGAACACTGAAGCTTTCTTT.

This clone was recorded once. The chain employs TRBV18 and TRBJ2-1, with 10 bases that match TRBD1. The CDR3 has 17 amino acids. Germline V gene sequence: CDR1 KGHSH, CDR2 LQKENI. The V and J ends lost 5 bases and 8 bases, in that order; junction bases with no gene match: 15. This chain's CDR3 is CASSEGQGLGLVHEQFF. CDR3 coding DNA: TGTGCCAGCTCAGAGGGACAGGGGCTAGGGCTAGTCCATGAGCAGTTCTTC. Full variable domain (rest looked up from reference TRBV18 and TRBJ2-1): NAGVMQNPRHLVRRRGQEARLRCSPMKGHSHVYWYRQLPEEGLKFMVYLQKENIIDESGMPKERFSAEFPKEGPSILRIQQVVRGDSAAYFCASSEGQGLGLVHEQFFGPGTRLTVL.

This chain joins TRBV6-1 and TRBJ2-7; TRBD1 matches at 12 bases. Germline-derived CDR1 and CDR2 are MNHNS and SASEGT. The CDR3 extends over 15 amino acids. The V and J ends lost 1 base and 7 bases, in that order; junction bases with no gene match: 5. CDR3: CASSEVWDRGLEQYF. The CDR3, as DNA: TGTGCCAGCAGTGAAGTTTGGGACAGGGGGCTAGAGCAGTACTTC.

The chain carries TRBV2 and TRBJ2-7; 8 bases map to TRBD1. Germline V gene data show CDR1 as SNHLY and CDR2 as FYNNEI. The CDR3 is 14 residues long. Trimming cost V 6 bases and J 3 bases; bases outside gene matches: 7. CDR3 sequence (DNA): TGTGCCAGCAGAATCGGACAGGGAGTCTACGAGCAGTACTTC. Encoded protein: CASRIGQGVYEQYF.

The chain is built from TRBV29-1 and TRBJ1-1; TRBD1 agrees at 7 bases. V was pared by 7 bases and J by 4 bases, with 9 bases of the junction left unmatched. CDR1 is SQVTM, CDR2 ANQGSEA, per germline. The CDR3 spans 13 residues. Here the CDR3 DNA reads TGCAGCGCCTCCAGGGGGAAGGGCACTGAAGCTTTCTTT. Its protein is CSASRGKGTEAFF.

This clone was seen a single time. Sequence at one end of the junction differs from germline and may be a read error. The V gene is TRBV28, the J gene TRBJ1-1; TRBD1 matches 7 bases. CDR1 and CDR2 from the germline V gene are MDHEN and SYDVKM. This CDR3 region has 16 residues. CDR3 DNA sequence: TGTGCCAGCAGTTATTCCCCGACAGGGATGAAGACTGAAGCTTTCTTT. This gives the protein CASSYSPTGMKTEAFF.

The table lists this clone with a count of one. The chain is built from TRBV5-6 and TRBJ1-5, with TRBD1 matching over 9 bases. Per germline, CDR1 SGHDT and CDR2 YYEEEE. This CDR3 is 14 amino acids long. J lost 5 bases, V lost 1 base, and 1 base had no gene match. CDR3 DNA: TGTGCCAGCAGCTTGAGGACAGGGGATCAGCCCCAGCATTTT. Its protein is CASSLRTGDQPQHF.

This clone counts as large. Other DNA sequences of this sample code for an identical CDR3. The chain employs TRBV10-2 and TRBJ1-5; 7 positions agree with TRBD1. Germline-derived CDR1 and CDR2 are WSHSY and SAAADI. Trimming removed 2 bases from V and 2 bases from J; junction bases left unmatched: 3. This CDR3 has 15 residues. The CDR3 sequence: CASSERGTGNQPQHF. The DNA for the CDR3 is TGCGCCAGCAGTGAGCGTGGGACAGGCAATCAGCCCCAGCATTTT.

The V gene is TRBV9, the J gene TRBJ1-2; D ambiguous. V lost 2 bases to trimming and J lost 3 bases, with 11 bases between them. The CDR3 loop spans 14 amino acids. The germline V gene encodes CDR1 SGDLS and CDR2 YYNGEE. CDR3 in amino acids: CASSVSTSDYGYTF. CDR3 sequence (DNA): TGTGCCAGCAGCGTGAGCACCTCGGACTATGGCTACACCTTC.

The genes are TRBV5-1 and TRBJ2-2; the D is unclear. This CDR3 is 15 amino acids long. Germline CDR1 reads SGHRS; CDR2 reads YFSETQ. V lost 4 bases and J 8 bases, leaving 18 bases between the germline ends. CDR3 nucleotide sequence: TGCGCCAGCAGCGATGGCAAAGGACCTAATGGGGAGCTGTTTTTT. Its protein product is CASSDGKGPNGELFF.

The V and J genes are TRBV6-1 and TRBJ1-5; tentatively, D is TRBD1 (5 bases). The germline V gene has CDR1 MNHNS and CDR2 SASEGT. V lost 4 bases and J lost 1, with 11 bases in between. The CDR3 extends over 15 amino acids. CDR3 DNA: TGTGCCAGCAGTGGACAGCTTATGAGCAATCAGCCCCAGCATTTT. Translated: CASSGQLMSNQPQHF.